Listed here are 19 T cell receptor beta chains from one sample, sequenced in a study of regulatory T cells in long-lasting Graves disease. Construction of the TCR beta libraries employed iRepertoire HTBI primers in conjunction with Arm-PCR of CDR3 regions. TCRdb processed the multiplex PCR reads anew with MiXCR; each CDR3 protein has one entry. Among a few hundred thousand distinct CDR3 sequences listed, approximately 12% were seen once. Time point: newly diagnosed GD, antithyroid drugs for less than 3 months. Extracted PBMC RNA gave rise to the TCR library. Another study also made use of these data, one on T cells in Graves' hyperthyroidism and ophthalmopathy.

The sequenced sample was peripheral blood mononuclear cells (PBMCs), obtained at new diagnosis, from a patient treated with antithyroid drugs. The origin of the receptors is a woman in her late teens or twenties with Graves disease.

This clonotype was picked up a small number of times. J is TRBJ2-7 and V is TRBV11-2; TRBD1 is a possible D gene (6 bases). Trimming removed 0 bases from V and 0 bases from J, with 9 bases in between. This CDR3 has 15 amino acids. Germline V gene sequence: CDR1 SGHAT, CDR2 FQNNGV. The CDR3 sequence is CASSLDPGVSYEQYF. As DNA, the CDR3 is TGTGCCAGCAGCTTAGATCCAGGGGTCTCCTACGAGCAGTACTTC.

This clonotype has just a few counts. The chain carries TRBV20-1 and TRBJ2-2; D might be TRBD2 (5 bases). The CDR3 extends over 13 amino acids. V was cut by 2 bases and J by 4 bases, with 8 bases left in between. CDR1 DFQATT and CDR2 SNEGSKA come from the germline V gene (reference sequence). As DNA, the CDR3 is TGCAGTGCTAGACGGGGTGGCACCGGGGAGCTGTTTTTT. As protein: CSARRGGTGELFF.

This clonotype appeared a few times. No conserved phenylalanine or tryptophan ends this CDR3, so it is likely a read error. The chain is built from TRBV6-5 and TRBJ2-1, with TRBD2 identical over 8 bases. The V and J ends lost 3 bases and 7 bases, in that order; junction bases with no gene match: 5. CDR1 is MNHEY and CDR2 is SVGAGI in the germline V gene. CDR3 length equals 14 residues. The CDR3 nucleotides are TGTGCCAGCAGTTATACCGGGACTAGGAATGAGCAGTTCCTC. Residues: CASSYTGTRNEQFL.

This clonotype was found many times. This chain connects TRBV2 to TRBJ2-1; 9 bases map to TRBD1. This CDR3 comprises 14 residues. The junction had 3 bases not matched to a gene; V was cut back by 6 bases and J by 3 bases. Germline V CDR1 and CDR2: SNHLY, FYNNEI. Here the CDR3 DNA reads TGTGCCAGCAGGGGACAGGGAGGCTACAATGAGCAGTTCTTC. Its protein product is CASRGQGGYNEQFF.

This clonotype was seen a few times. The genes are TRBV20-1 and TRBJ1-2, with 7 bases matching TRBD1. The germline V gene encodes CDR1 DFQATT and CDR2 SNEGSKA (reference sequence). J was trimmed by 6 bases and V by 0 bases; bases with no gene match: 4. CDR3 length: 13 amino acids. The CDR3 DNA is TGCAGTGCTAGAGAAGGGGGCGTGCATGGCTACACCTTC. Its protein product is CSAREGGVHGYTF.

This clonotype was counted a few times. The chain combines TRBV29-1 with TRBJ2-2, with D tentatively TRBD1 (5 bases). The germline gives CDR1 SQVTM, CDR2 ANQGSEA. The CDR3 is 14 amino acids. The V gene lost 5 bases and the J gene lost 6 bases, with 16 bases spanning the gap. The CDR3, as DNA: TGCAGCGTTCGGACGACAGTTTCGGCCGGGGAGCTGTTTTTT. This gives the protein CSVRTTVSAGELFF.

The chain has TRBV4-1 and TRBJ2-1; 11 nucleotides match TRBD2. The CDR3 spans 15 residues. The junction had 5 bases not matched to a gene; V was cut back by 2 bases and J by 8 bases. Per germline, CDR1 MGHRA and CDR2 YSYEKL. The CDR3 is CASSQTSGRRDEQFF. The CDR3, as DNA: TGCGCCAGCAGCCAAACTAGCGGGAGAAGGGATGAGCAGTTCTTC.

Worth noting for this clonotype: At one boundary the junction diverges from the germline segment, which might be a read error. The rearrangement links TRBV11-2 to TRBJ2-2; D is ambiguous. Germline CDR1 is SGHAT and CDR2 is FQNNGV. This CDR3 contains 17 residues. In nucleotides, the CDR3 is TGTACCAGCAGCTTGGGGTCGCGAGTAGGGAACACCGGGGAGCTGTTTTTT. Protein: CTSSLGSRVGNTGELFF.

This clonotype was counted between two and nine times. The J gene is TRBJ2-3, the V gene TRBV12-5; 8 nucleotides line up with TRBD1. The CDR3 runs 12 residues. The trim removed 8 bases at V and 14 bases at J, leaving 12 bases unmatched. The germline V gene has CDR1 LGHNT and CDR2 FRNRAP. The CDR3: CASWFVPGGAYF. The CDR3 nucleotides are TGTGCTAGTTGGTTTGTGCCAGGGGGCGCGTATTTT. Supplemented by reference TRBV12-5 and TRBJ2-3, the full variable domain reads DARVTQTPRHKVTEMGQEVTMRCQPILGHNTVFWYRQTMMQGLELLAYFRNRAPLDDSGMPKDRFSAEMPDATLATLKIQPSEPRDSAVYFCASWFVPGGAYFGPGTRLTVL.

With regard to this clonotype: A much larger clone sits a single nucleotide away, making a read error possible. In DNA form, the CDR3 reads TGTGCCAGCAGCTTACGGGGGGCATCGTACAATGAGCAGTCCTTC. Protein product: CASSLRGASYNEQSF. The gene calls are TRBV7-3 and TRBJ2-1, with a tentative D call TRBD2 (7 bases). This CDR3 region has 15 residues. From germline, CDR1 is SGHTA and CDR2 FQGTGA.

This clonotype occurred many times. The CDR3 DNA is TGTGCCAGCAGCCCCGACAGGGGCCTATCACAGGGCTACACCTTC. Amino acid sequence: CASSPDRGLSQGYTF. V is TRBV3-1 and J is TRBJ1-2; TRBD1 agrees at 8 bases. From germline, CDR1 is LGHDT and CDR2 YNNKEL (reference sequence). V shed 4 bases and J 8 bases; nucleotides not matched to a gene: 12. The CDR3 has 15 residues.

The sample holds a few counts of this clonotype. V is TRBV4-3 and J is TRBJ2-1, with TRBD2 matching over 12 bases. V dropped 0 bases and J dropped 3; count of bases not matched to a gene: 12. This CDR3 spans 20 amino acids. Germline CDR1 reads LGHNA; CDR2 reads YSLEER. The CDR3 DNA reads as TGCGCCAGCAGCCAAGATCGCCTAGCGGGAGGGCCTTCTAACTACAATGAGCAGTTCTTC. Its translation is CASSQDRLAGGPSNYNEQFF.

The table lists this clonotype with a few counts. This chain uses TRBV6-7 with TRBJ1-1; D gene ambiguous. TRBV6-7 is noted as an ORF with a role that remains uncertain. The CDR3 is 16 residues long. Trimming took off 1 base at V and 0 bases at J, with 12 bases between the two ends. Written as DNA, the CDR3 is TGTGCCAGCAGTTACTATCCAAACGCCATGAACACTGAAGCTTTCTTT. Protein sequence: CASSYYPNAMNTEAFF.

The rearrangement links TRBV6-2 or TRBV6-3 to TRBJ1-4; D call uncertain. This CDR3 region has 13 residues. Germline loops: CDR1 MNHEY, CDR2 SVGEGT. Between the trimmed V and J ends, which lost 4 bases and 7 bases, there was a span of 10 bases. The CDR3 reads CASSSRLAEKLFF. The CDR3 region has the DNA TGTGCCAGCAGTTCACGGTTGGCTGAAAAACTGTTTTTT.

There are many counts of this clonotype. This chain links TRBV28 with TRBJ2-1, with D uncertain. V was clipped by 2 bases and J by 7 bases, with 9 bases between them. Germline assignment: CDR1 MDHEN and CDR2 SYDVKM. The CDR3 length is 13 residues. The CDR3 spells CASSLGSGNEQFF. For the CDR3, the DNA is TGTGCCAGCAGTTTAGGTTCCGGGAATGAGCAGTTCTTC.

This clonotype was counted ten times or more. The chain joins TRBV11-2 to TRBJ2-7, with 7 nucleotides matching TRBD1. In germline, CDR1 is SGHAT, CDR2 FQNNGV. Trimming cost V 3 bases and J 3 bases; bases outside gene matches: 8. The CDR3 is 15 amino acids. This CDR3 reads CASSLTGFRSYEQYF. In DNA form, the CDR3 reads TGTGCCAGCAGCTTGACAGGGTTCCGTAGCTACGAGCAGTACTTC.

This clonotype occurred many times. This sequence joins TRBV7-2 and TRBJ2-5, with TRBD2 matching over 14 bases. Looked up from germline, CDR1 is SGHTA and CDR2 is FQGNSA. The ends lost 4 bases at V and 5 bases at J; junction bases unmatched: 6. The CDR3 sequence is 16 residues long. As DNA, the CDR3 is TGTGCCAGCAGCTCCACGGGACTAGCGGGGGAGGAGACCCAGTACTTC. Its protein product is CASSSTGLAGEETQYF.

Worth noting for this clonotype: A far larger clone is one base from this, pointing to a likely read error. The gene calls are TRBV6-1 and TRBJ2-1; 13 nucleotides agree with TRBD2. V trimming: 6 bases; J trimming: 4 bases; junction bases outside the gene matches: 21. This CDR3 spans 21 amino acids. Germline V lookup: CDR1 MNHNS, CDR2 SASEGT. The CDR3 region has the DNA TGTGCCAGCAGCTTGGTGGGGACTAGCGGGATAGTGTCGTTTTGGTACAATGAGCAGTTCTTC. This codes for CASSLVGTSGIVSFWYNEQFF.

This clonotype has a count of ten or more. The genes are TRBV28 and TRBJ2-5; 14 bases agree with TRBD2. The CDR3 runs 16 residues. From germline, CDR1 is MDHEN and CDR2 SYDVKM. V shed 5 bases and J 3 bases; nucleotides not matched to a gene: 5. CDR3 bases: TGTGCCAGCAGTCCGTCGGGACTAGCGGGAGAAGAGACCCAGTACTTC. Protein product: CASSPSGLAGEETQYF.